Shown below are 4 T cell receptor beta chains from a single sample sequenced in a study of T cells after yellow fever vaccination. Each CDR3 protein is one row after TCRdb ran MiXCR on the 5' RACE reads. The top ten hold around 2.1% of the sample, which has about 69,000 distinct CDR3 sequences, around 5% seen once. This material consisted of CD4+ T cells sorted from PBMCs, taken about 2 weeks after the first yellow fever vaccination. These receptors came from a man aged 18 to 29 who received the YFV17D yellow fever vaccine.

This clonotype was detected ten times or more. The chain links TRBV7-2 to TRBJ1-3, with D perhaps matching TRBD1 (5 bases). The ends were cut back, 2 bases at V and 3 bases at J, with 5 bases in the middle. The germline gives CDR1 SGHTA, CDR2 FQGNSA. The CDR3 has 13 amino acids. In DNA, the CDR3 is TGTGCCAGCAGCTTACAGGGTGGAAACACCATATATTTT. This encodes CASSLQGGNTIYF.

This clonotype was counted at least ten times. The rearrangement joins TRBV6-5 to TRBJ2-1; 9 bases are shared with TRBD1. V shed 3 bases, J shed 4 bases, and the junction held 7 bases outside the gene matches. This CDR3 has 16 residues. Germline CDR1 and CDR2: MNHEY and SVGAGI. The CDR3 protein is CASSYPRQGGYNEQFF. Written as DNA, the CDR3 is TGTGCCAGCAGTTATCCTAGACAGGGGGGTTACAATGAGCAGTTCTTC.

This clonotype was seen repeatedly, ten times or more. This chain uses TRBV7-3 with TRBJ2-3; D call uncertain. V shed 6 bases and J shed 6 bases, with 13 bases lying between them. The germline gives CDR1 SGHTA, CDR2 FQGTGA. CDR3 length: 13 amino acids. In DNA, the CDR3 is TGTGCCAGCAGAAATGACGGCTCGGATACGCAGTATTTT. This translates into CASRNDGSDTQYF.

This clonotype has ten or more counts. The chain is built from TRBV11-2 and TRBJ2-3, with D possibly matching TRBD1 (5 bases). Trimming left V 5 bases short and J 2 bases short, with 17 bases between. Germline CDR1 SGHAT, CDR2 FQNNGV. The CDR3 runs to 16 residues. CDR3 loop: CASSQGRGFLTDTQYF. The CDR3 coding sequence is TGTGCCAGCAGCCAGGGAAGGGGTTTCCTCACAGATACGCAGTATTTT.